This note documents a single T cell receptor (beta chain) sequence. The CDR3 is made up of 16 amino acids. Looked up from germline, CDR1 is MDHEN and CDR2 is SYDVKM. With 9 bases removed from V and 4 bases from J, the gap between germline ends came to 21 bases. This record belongs to a study of shared clonotypes between healthy human individuals. Using immunoSEQ multiplex PCR, the repertoire was profiled, and TCRdb retains in-frame clones only, with some absent. The sample holds about 510,000 clones, less than 96% seen once. The J gene is TRBJ2-2, the V gene TRBV28; TRBD1 or TRBD2 may be the D gene (5 bases each). The sequence was collected from a woman in her 30s in good health. The sequenced sample was naive CD4+ T cells sorted from blood. Subset specified: CD45RA+ positively selected. The CDR3 reads CASKRDALGSTGELFF. The CDR3 region has the DNA TGTGCCAGTAAACGGGACGCCTTGGGGAGCACCGGGGAGCTGTTTTTT.